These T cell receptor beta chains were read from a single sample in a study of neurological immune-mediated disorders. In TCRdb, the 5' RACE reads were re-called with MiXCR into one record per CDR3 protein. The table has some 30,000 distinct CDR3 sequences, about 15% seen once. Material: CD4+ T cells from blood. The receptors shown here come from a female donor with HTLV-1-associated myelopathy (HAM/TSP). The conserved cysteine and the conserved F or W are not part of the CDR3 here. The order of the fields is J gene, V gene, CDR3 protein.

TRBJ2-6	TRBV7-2	ASSLQGSTGANVLT
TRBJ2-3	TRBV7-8	ASSLGVDTQY
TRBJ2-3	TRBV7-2	ASSSGGPGSQY
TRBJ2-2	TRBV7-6	ANSPPGLTTGELF
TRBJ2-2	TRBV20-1	SARRVGNTGELF
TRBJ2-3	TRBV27	ATALAGRSDTQY
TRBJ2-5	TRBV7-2	ASSLEEGLPSSQY
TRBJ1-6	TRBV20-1	SARDSMSSYNSPLH
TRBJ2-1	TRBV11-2	ASSLANGNEQF
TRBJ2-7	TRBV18	ASSRGDKTYEQY
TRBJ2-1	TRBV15	ATNTRASGRGEQF
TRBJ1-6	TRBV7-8	ASSYRDRRSPLH
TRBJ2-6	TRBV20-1	SALDRAPSGANVLT
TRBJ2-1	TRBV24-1	ATSDPGLAGPPGNEQF
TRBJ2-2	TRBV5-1	ASIQTPTNTGELF
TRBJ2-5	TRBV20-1	SARDHSGAQY
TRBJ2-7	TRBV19	ASSIDGLAGEEQY
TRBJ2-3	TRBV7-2	ASSSLAGLSTDTQY
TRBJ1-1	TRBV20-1	SIQGRTEAF
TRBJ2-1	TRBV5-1	ASSFPTGTSSDEQF
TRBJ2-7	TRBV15	ATSRDSTVVNEQY
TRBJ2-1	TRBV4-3	ASSQELARYNEQF
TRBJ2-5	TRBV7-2	ASSLGTRGETQY
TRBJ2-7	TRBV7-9	ASSASGFGQY
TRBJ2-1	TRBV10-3	AISENEGNEQF
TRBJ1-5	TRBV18	ASSPSADQPQH
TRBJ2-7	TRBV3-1	ASSHQGLAGGQSYEQY
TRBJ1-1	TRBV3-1	ASSQVPPGKGTEAF
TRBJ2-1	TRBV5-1	ASSTLSGQGGYDEQF
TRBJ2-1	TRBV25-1	ASSEWGRAAVRSYNEQF
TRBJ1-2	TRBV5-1	ASSLEAGPNYGYT
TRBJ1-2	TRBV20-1	SASSRGYGYT
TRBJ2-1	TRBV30	AWSVGDYGEQF
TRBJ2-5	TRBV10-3	ASEPGLAGAKTQY
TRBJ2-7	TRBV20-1	SGIKGAGAYEQY
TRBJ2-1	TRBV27	ASRAGGGWNEQF
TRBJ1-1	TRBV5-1	ASSLSGTGPIVNTEAF